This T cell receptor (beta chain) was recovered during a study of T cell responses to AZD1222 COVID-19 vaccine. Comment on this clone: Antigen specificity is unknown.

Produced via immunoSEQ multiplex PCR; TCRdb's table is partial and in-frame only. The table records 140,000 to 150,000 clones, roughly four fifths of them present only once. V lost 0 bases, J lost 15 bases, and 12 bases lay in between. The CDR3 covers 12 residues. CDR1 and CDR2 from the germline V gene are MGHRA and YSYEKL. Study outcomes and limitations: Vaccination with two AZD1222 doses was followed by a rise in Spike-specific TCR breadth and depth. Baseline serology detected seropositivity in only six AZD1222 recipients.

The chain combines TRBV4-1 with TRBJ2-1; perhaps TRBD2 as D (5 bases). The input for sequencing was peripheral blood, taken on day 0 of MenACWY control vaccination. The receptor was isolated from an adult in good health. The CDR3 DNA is TGCGCCAGCAGCCAAGATGGCGGGTCTGCGTTCTTC. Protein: CASSQDGGSAFF.